This TCR beta chain derives from a study of cytomegalovirus exposure and HLA in healthy donors. PCR involved 60 Vbeta and 13 Jbeta primers. Assay used: immunoSEQ multiplex PCR; TCRdb lists only in-frame clones, some missing. This repertoire includes about 190,000 clones. What was sequenced was PBMCs. The sequence was obtained from a woman younger than 45 in good health and CMV-seropositive.

CDR3 DNA: TGTGCCAGCAGACCTGGACGGGGGGTTCCTCTCTTTAGCACAGATACGCAGTATTTT. Its translation: CASRPGRGVPLFSTDTQYF. The chain recombines TRBV27 with TRBJ2-3; TRBD2 matches 7 bases. Germline V gene lookup returns CDR1 MNHEY and CDR2 SMNVEV (reference sequence). This CDR3 has 19 amino acids. J was trimmed by 0 bases and V by 6 bases; bases with no gene match: 18.